This entry concerns a single TCR beta chain. This sample stems from a study of blood T cell repertoires in COVID-19. At the level of the study: From the United States, Italy and Spain came samples of acute and convalescent COVID-19.

Deletions cut 0 bases from V and 8 bases from J, with 11 bases between. CDR3 length: 14 residues. Germline V gene sequence: CDR1 SGDLS, CDR2 YYNGEE. TCRdb's table, derived via immunoSEQ multiplex PCR, lists solely in-frame clones and lacks some. The profile shows about 23,000 clones, roughly 89% of them singletons. The chain recombines TRBV9 with TRBJ1-4; D is ambiguous. This receptor was identified in a woman of 80 years or more with active COVID-19. Sequencing was performed on peripheral blood. CDR3 in DNA: TGTGCCAGCAGCGTAGGCGATATCAAGGAAAAACTGTTTTTT. Protein sequence: CASSVGDIKEKLFF.